The 26 T cell receptor beta chains listed next were all sequenced from one sample in a study of graft-versus-host responses after intestinal transplantation. Method: immunoSEQ multiplex PCR; TCRdb's copy keeps in-frame clones and lacks some. The data contain under 40,000 clones, around 96% of them seen just once; the ten biggest clones take up 0.76%. The starting material was PBMCs, obtained 16 days after intestinal transplant. The receptors derive from a human patient who received an intestinal transplant, so some T cells may come from the graft donor.

The chain uses TRBV4-2 and TRBJ2-3; no definite D call. The CDR3 spans 16 residues. Germline CDR1 LGHNA, CDR2 YNFKEQ. The germline V and J ends were trimmed by 0 bases and 2 bases, with 12 bases remaining between them. CDR3 DNA sequence: TGTGCCAGCAGCCAAGAAGGCGGCGGCTTCACAGATACGCAGTATTTT. Protein: CASSQEGGGFTDTQYF.

V usage is TRBV4-1 and J usage is TRBJ1-2, with a possible D match to TRBD1 (5 bases). CDR3 length equals 16 residues. Between the trimmed V and J ends, which lost 0 bases and 4 bases, there was a span of 15 bases. The germline V gene encodes CDR1 MGHRA and CDR2 YSYEKL. Written as DNA, the CDR3 is TGCGCCAGCAGCCAAGATCGTGGTTCAGGGATCTATGGCTACACCTTC. Protein sequence: CASSQDRGSGIYGYTF.

V and J are TRBV28 and TRBJ2-2, with a possible D match to TRBD2 (6 bases). Trimming shortened V by 5 bases and J by 6 bases, and 19 bases separated the two germline ends. The CDR3 is made up of 16 amino acids. CDR1 MDHEN and CDR2 SYDVKM come from the germline V gene. CDR3: CASSVGTPGFAGELFF. CDR3 nucleotide sequence: TGTGCCAGCAGTGTCGGGACTCCTGGGTTCGCCGGGGAGCTGTTTTTT. The full variable domain, rest sourced from reference TRBV28 and TRBJ2-2, is DVKVTQSSRYLVKRTGEKVFLECVQDMDHENMFWYRQDPGLGLRLIYFSYDVKMKEKGDIPEGYSVSREKKERFSLILESASTNQTSMYLCASSVGTPGFAGELFFGEGSRLTVL.

The gene calls are TRBV28 and TRBJ1-6; D is perhaps TRBD1 (6 bases). The CDR3 loop spans 15 amino acids. Per germline, CDR1 MDHEN and CDR2 SYDVKM. Trimming left V 6 bases short and J 1 base short, with 10 bases between. The CDR3 DNA is TGTGCCAGCAGGCCCAGGGGATCCTATAATTCACCCCTCCACTTT. This sequence encodes CASRPRGSYNSPLHF.

The CDR3 loop reads CASSQIEREVGYEQYF. CDR3 nucleotides: TGCGCCAGCAGCCAGATAGAGCGGGAGGTGGGCTACGAGCAGTACTTC. The chain joins TRBV4-1 to TRBJ2-7; TRBD2 aligns across 9 bases. The CDR3 contains 16 residues. V trimming: 3 bases; J trimming: 3 bases; junction bases outside the gene matches: 9. Looked up from germline, CDR1 is MGHRA and CDR2 is YSYEKL.

The chain recombines TRBV5-1 with TRBJ2-1, with no clear D. Germline CDR1 reads SGHRS; CDR2 reads YFSETQ. Trimming took 2 bases from V and 4 from J, leaving 10 bases between them. This CDR3 is 14 amino acids long. The CDR3 region has the DNA TGCGCCAGCAGCTTTACACAGACTTACAATGAGCAGTTCTTC. Amino acid sequence: CASSFTQTYNEQFF.

This clone has only one observation. The V gene is TRBV6-5, the J gene TRBJ2-7; 9 bases match TRBD2. The V gene's germline CDR1 is MNHEY and CDR2 SVGAGI. Trimming removed 6 bases from V and 2 bases from J; junction bases left unmatched: 8. This CDR3 region has 15 residues. CDR3 nucleotides: TGTGCCAGCAGCACCGGACTAGCGAGAACCTACGAGCAGTACTTC. Encoded protein: CASSTGLARTYEQYF.

The chain carries TRBV6-1 and TRBJ1-5; D not certain. The CDR3 covers 14 residues. Trimming shortened V by 1 base and J by 4 bases, and 8 bases separated the two germline ends. Germline-derived CDR1 and CDR2 are MNHNS and SASEGT. Written as DNA, the CDR3 is TGTGCCAGCAGTGAAGTTTTTGGGAATCAGCCCCAGCATTTT. It codes for CASSEVFGNQPQHF.

The chain couples TRBV9 to TRBJ2-3; possibly TRBD1 for D (8 bases). This CDR3 region has 16 residues. The V end was cut by 4 bases, the J end by 1 base, with 16 bases between. CDR1 and CDR2 from the germline V gene are SGDLS and YYNGEE. CDR3 residues: CASSRDRGGGTDTQYF. CDR3 coding DNA: TGTGCCAGCAGCCGTGACAGGGGAGGGGGCACAGATACGCAGTATTTT.

This clone occurred once. The chain carries TRBV28 and TRBJ2-5; the D is unclear. This CDR3 is built from 12 residues. V lost 3 bases and J lost 5, with 7 bases in between. The germline V gene encodes CDR1 MDHEN and CDR2 SYDVKM. CDR3 DNA sequence: TGTGCCAGCAGTTTTCCAAGGGAGACCCAGTACTTC. Its protein is CASSFPRETQYF.

The chain recombines TRBV7-8 with TRBJ2-2; D not certain. Trimming took off 1 base at V and 4 bases at J, with 16 bases between the two ends. This CDR3 spans 17 amino acids. Germline CDR1 and CDR2: SGHVS and FQNEAQ. Here the CDR3 DNA reads TGTGCCAGCAGCTTAGAGCTCTGGGAAGGGCCCACCGGGGAGCTGTTTTTT. Protein sequence: CASSLELWEGPTGELFF.

The chain links TRBV2 to TRBJ1-5, with D maybe TRBD1 (5 bases). This CDR3 is 17 amino acids long. Trimming removed 7 bases at V and 5 bases at J, with 24 bases between. CDR1 is SNHLY, CDR2 FYNNEI, per germline. The CDR3 DNA reads as TGTGCCAGCACCGAATGGGGGGGGAAGAAGGCGGATCAGCCCCAGCATTTT. Translating it yields CASTEWGGKKADQPQHF.

V and J are TRBV28 and TRBJ2-7; 7 bases align to TRBD1. Unmatched junction bases numbered 12, after V lost 7 bases and J lost 6 bases. There are 14 residues in the CDR3. Germline loops: CDR1 MDHEN, CDR2 SYDVKM. CDR3 nucleotides: TGTGCCAGCAAAACCCGGACAGGTGAACCCGAGCAGTACTTC. Encoded protein: CASKTRTGEPEQYF.

The CDR3 sequence is CATSARQGVYNEQFF. CDR3 DNA: TGTGCCACCAGCGCCCGACAGGGGGTTTACAATGAGCAGTTCTTC. This rearrangement joins TRBV15 to TRBJ2-1, with 9 bases lining up with TRBD1. Germline V gene sequence: CDR1 LNHNV, CDR2 YYDKDF (reference sequence). With V trimmed by 5 bases and J by 4 bases, 6 bases remained unmatched. The CDR3 runs to 15 residues.

The table lists this clone with a count of one. V and J are TRBV15 and TRBJ1-1, with D hard to call. The V and J ends lost 3 bases and 0 bases respectively, with 17 bases between them. The CDR3 has 17 amino acids. The germline gives CDR1 LNHNV, CDR2 YYDKDF (reference sequence). CDR3 DNA: TGTGCCACCAGCAGCGAGGGAAATCACGGCGTGAACACTGAAGCTTTCTTT. This gives the protein CATSSEGNHGVNTEAFF.

The genes are TRBV18 and TRBJ2-1; a possible D gene is TRBD2 (5 bases). Trimming took off 2 bases at V and 0 bases at J, with 14 bases between the two ends. Germline values: CDR1 KGHSH, CDR2 LQKENI. This CDR3 has 17 residues. The CDR3 sequence: CASSPWGSANSYNEQFF. DNA for the CDR3: TGTGCCAGCTCACCATGGGGTAGCGCCAACTCCTACAATGAGCAGTTCTTC.

Here the CDR3 reads CASRFGESVTAGGPYNEQFF. The DNA of the CDR3 is TGTGCCAGCAGGTTCGGGGAGTCGGTCACAGCGGGAGGGCCCTACAATGAGCAGTTCTTC. V is TRBV28 and J is TRBJ2-1; 10 bases map to TRBD2. CDR1 is MDHEN, CDR2 SYDVKM, per germline. With 6 bases clipped from V and 2 bases from J, the junction kept 19 bases outside the gene matches. The CDR3 runs to 20 residues.

This clone came up once. CDR3 bases: TGTGCCAGCAGCCAAGAACTAGCGGGAGGTTCGCCCTACGAGCAGTACTTC. The encoded protein is CASSQELAGGSPYEQYF. The chain couples TRBV4-2 to TRBJ2-7; 12 bases agree with TRBD2. The V gene end was trimmed by 0 bases and the J gene end by 2 bases; junction bases not matched to a gene: 5. The germline V gene encodes CDR1 LGHNA and CDR2 YNFKEQ. The CDR3 is made up of 17 amino acids.

This clone was seen a single time. The CDR3 is CASSIEGGGGTEAFF. CDR3 DNA sequence: TGTGCCAGTAGTATAGAAGGGGGAGGGGGCACTGAAGCTTTCTTT. This chain uses TRBV19 with TRBJ1-1, with D possibly being TRBD1 (6 bases). CDR1 and CDR2 (germline): LNHDA, SQIVND (reference sequence). V was pared by 0 bases and J by 4 bases, with 12 bases between. CDR3 length: 15 amino acids.

The chain combines TRBV18 with TRBJ2-2; maybe TRBD1 (5 bases). The germline gives CDR1 KGHSH, CDR2 LQKENI. Trimming took 3 bases from V and 2 from J, leaving 19 bases between them. The CDR3 contains 18 residues. CDR3 amino acids: CASSPPRVDTDNTGELFF. The CDR3 nucleotides read TGTGCCAGCTCACCCCCTCGTGTGGACACGGATAACACCGGGGAGCTGTTTTTT.

The CDR3 DNA reads TGTGCCAGCAGCCGGACAGGGGAGAGTTACGAGCAGTACTTC. Translation: CASSRTGESYEQYF. The V and J genes are TRBV5-6 and TRBJ2-7; TRBD1 aligns across 9 bases. The germline V gene has CDR1 SGHDT and CDR2 YYEEEE. J gave up 4 bases and V 4 bases, and 6 bases lay outside the gene matches. This CDR3 has 14 amino acids.

The rearrangement joins TRBV2 to TRBJ1-4; the D gene is possibly TRBD1 (5 bases). V was clipped by 8 bases and J by 8 bases, with 15 bases between them. The germline V gene has CDR1 SNHLY and CDR2 FYNNEI. This CDR3 has 13 amino acids. The CDR3 DNA is TGTGCCAGCGGCGACAGTGGGGCGGAAAAACTGTTTTTT. Its translation: CASGDSGAEKLFF.

The chain recombines TRBV6-1 with TRBJ2-7; tentatively, D is TRBD1 (5 bases). Germline CDR1 MNHNS, CDR2 SASEGT. The ends were cut back, 4 bases at V and 2 bases at J, with 12 bases in the middle. The CDR3 covers 14 residues. CDR3 region: CASSASTDTYEQYF. As DNA, the CDR3 is TGTGCCAGCAGTGCGTCGACAGACACCTACGAGCAGTACTTC.

This clone was picked up one time. The V call is TRBV9, the J call TRBJ2-7; D gene unclear. The V gene's germline CDR1 is SGDLS and CDR2 YYNGEE. Trimming left V 4 bases short and J 5 bases short, with 7 bases between. This CDR3 contains 11 residues. The DNA of the CDR3 is TGTGCCAGCAGCCCCGGCCACGAGCAGTACTTC. Encoded protein: CASSPGHEQYF.

The V call is TRBV27, the J call TRBJ2-7; D is unclear. V lost 8 bases and J 2 bases, leaving 13 bases between the germline ends. Germline lookup yields CDR1 MNHEY and CDR2 SMNVEV (reference sequence). The CDR3 length is 13 residues. The CDR3 coding sequence is TGTGCCAGCTCGGCCGGCCTTACCTACGAGCAGTACTTC. Translating it yields CASSAGLTYEQYF.

The rearrangement uses TRBV5-8 and TRBJ2-2, with D unclear. V shed 4 bases and J shed 4 bases, with 11 bases lying between them. Germline CDR1 reads SGHTS; CDR2 reads YDEGEE. The CDR3 contains 14 residues. CDR3 bases: TGTGCCAGCAGCCCGCACCAGAGCACCGGGGAGCTGTTTTTT. It encodes CASSPHQSTGELFF.